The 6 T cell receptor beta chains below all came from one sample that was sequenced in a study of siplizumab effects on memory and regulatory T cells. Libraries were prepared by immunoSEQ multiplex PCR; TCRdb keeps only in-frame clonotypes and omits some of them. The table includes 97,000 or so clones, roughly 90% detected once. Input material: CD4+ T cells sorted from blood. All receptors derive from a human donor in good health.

The CDR3 region is CASSLEWAGRNEKLFF. The CDR3 DNA reads TGTGCCAGCAGCTTAGAATGGGCAGGGAGGAATGAAAAACTGTTTTTT. V usage is TRBV5-5 and J usage is TRBJ1-4; the D gene is possibly TRBD1 (5 bases). V shed 2 bases and J shed 5 bases, with 16 bases lying between them. CDR1 SGHKS and CDR2 YYEKEE come from the germline V gene (reference sequence). This CDR3 is 16 amino acids long.

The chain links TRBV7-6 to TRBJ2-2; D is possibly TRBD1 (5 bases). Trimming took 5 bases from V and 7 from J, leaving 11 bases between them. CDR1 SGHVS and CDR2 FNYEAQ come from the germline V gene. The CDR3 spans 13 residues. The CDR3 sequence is CASSRKGIGELFF. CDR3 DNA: TGTGCCAGCAGCCGTAAGGGGATCGGGGAGCTGTTTTTT.

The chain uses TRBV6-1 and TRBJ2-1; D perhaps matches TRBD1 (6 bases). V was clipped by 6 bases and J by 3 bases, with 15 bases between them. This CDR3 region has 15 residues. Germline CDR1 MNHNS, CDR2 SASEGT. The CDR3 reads CASSGEGGNYNEQFF. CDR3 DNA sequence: TGTGCCAGCAGCGGAGAAGGGGGTAACTACAATGAGCAGTTCTTC.

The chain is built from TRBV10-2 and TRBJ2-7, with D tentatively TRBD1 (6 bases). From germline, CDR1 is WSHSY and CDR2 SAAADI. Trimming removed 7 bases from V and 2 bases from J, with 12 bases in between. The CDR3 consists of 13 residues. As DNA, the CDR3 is TGCGCCAGCACTTCACAGGGCCCCTACGAGCAGTACTTC. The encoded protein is CASTSQGPYEQYF.

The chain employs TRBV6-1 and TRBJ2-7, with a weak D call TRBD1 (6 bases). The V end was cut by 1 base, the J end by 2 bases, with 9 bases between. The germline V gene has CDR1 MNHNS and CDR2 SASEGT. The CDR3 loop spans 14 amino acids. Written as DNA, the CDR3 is TGTGCCAGCAGTGAAGGCAGGGGCGCCTACGAGCAGTACTTC. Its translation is CASSEGRGAYEQYF.

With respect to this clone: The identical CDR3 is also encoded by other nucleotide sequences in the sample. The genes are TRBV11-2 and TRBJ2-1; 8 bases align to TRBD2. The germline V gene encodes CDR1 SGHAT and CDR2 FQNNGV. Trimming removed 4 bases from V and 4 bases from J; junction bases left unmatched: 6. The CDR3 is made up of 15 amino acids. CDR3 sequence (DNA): TGTGCCAGCAGCTCTACTAGCGGCCCTTACAATGAGCAGTTCTTC. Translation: CASSSTSGPYNEQFF. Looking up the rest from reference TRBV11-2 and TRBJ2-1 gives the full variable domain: EAGVAQSPRYKIIEKRQSVAFWCNPISGHATLYWYQQILGQGPKLLIQFQNNGVVDDSQLPKDRFSAERLKGVDSTLKIQPAKLEDSAVYLCASSSTSGPYNEQFFGPGTRLTVL.